This T cell receptor beta chain was identified during a study of cytomegalovirus exposure and HLA in healthy donors. Details on this clone: What it binds is unknown.

Broader study findings: Upon later analysis, TCR association rates were observed to vary by HLA locus, being highest for DRB1 and lowest for HLA-C. It was reported in a later analysis that an Asian-associated ancestry cluster showed fewer N-insertions than the 666-donor mean. Most CMV-associated TCR beta chains appeared HLA-restricted in a later analysis. Some V segments (TRBV6-2 and TRBV6-3 among them) were excluded as indistinguishable.

The CDR3 is 16 amino acids. CDR1 and CDR2 from the germline V gene are LNHDA and SQIVND (reference sequence). Trimming took 5 bases from V and 2 from J; bases not matched to a gene: 12. Amplification used 60 Vbeta primers and 13 Jbeta primers. Clones were read by immunoSEQ multiplex PCR, and TCRdb kept only the in-frame ones, dropping some. The sample lists about 130,000 clones, about a sixth seen once, with roughly 2.7% in the top ten. What was sequenced was PBMCs. The source is a female donor in good health and CMV-seropositive. The chain recombines TRBV19 with TRBJ2-7, with 7 nucleotides matching TRBD2. The CDR3 loop is CASSSRYGSGPYEQYF. The CDR3 coding sequence is TGTGCCAGTAGTTCCCGTTACGGTAGCGGGCCCTACGAGCAGTACTTC.